A selection of T cell receptor beta chains follows, all from one sample in a study of graft-versus-host responses after intestinal transplantation. Measured with immunoSEQ multiplex PCR; TCRdb has only the in-frame clones, and not every one. The table records 9,500 to 14,000 clones, approximately 91% of them present only once. Source: PBMCs, taken 105 days after intestinal transplantation. These receptors came from a human patient who received an intestinal transplant, so some T cells may come from the graft donor. The CDR3 runs from the conserved cysteine through the conserved F or W. The order of the fields is D gene, clone size, V gene, J gene, CDR3 protein, CDR3 DNA. A D gene is named only where the DNA matches it firmly. The size of a clone is reported for some rows only, either as once, few or many, or as a class for expanded clones.

d_call: TRBD2; clone_size: few; v_call: TRBV6-1; j_call: TRBJ2-3; cdr3_aa: CASSEGPAGVNTQYF; cdr3_nt: TGTGCCAGCAGTGAAGGCCCAGCGGGGGTAAATACGCAGTATTTT
d_call: TRBD2; clone_size: NA; v_call: TRBV19; j_call: TRBJ2-2; cdr3_aa: CASTALAPGELFF; cdr3_nt: TGTGCCAGTACCGCACTAGCGCCCGGGGAGCTGTTTTTT
d_call: NA; clone_size: NA; v_call: TRBV5-6; j_call: TRBJ2-7; cdr3_aa: CASSLEPGGPYEQYF; cdr3_nt: TGTGCCAGCAGCTTGGAGCCGGGGGGCCCCTACGAGCAGTACTTC
d_call: TRBD1; clone_size: NA; v_call: TRBV2; j_call: TRBJ2-7; cdr3_aa: CASSERWSDRVSYEQYF; cdr3_nt: TGTGCCAGCAGTGAGCGGTGGTCGGACAGGGTTTCCTACGAGCAGTACTTC
d_call: NA; clone_size: NA; v_call: TRBV9; j_call: TRBJ1-2; cdr3_aa: CASSVVGDYGYTF; cdr3_nt: TGTGCCAGCAGCGTAGTAGGGGACTATGGCTACACCTTC
d_call: NA; clone_size: once; v_call: TRBV9; j_call: TRBJ2-3; cdr3_aa: CASSVDPTPPATDTQYF; cdr3_nt: TGTGCCAGCAGCGTAGACCCCACCCCCCCTGCCACAGATACGCAGTATTTT
d_call: NA; clone_size: NA; v_call: TRBV19; j_call: TRBJ1-2; cdr3_aa: CASSPVGRGYTF; cdr3_nt: TGTGCCAGTAGCCCGGTTGGTCGTGGCTACACCTTC
d_call: TRBD2; clone_size: NA; v_call: TRBV6-4; j_call: TRBJ2-3; cdr3_aa: CASSVSGGTDTQYF; cdr3_nt: TGTGCCAGCAGTGTTAGCGGGGGCACAGATACGCAGTATTTT
d_call: NA; clone_size: NA; v_call: TRBV6-5; j_call: TRBJ1-2; cdr3_aa: CASSYRDYGYTF; cdr3_nt: TGTGCCAGCAGTTACAGGGACTATGGCTACACCTTC
d_call: NA; clone_size: few; v_call: TRBV6-4; j_call: TRBJ1-2; cdr3_aa: CASSDSGNYGYTF; cdr3_nt: TGTGCCAGCAGTGACTCAGGGAACTATGGCTACACCTTC
d_call: TRBD1; clone_size: once; v_call: TRBV7-6; j_call: TRBJ1-4; cdr3_aa: CASSAGQGNEKLFF; cdr3_nt: TGTGCCAGCAGCGCGGGACAGGGGAATGAAAAACTGTTTTTT
d_call: NA; clone_size: NA; v_call: TRBV30; j_call: TRBJ2-7; cdr3_aa: CAWSKAGAGRPYEQYF; cdr3_nt: TGTGCCTGGAGTAAGGCGGGGGCCGGGCGGCCATACGAGCAGTACTTC
d_call: NA; clone_size: NA; v_call: TRBV29-1; j_call: TRBJ1-1; cdr3_aa: CSVETGIGTEAFF; cdr3_nt: TGCAGCGTTGAAACGGGGATCGGCACTGAAGCTTTCTTT
d_call: TRBD2; clone_size: once; v_call: TRBV7-2; j_call: TRBJ2-7; cdr3_aa: CASSFSLGGVDYEQYF; cdr3_nt: TGTGCCAGCAGCTTTTCATTGGGGGGGGTCGACTACGAGCAGTACTTC
d_call: TRBD1; clone_size: NA; v_call: TRBV9; j_call: TRBJ2-3; cdr3_aa: CASSAWTGYTDTQYF; cdr3_nt: TGTGCCAGCAGCGCATGGACAGGGTACACAGATACGCAGTATTTT